These 15 T cell receptor beta chains share one sample of origin, sequenced in a study of early T cells in non-severe SARS-CoV-2 infection. TCRdb called the 5' RACE reads again in MiXCR, with one record for every CDR3 protein. The sample holds about 35,000 distinct CDR3 sequences; 5% are singletons and the top ten take approximately 14%. The sample comprised whole blood. All receptors come from an adult who was a healthcare worker with PCR-confirmed SARS-CoV-2 infection or an uninfected control (not recorded which).

Ten or more counts support this clonotype. V is TRBV6-6 and J is TRBJ1-6, with 7 bases lining up with TRBD1. In germline, CDR1 is MNHNY, CDR2 SVGAGI (reference sequence). With V trimmed by 6 bases and J by 8 bases, 4 bases remained unmatched. The CDR3 runs to 13 residues. CDR3 residues: CASRQGSDSPLHF. The CDR3 DNA is TGTGCCAGCAGACAGGGGTCTGATTCACCCCTCCACTTT.

The chain is built from TRBV29-1 and TRBJ2-7, with 10 bases fitting TRBD1. The CDR3 extends over 11 amino acids. Unmatched junction bases numbered 1, after V lost 6 bases and J lost 5 bases. The germline CDR1 and CDR2 sequences are SQVTM and ANQGSEA. The CDR3 reads CSVDRGNEQYF. The CDR3 DNA is TGCAGCGTGGACAGGGGGAACGAGCAGTACTTC.

The rearrangement links TRBV7-2 to TRBJ2-2; no clear D gene. Germline V gene lookup returns CDR1 SGHTA and CDR2 FQGNSA. The length of the CDR3 is 14 residues. V lost 8 bases and J 0 bases, leaving 10 bases between the germline ends. CDR3 region: CASRRDTNTGELFF. The CDR3, as DNA: TGTGCCAGCCGACGCGACACGAACACCGGGGAGCTGTTTTTT.

A remark on this clonotype: A much larger clone is a single base away; this may be a read error. The genes are TRBV20-1 and TRBJ2-7, with a possible D match to TRBD1 (5 bases). CDR3 length: 12 residues. Germline V gene lookup returns CDR1 DFQATT and CDR2 SNEGSKA (reference sequence). CDR3 nucleotide sequence: TGCAGTGCTTCAATGGGGCTAAACGAGCAGAACTTC. Its protein product is CSASMGLNEQNF.

The sample holds many counts of this clonotype. V gene TRBV18 combines with J gene TRBJ1-1, with 10 bases matching TRBD1. With 2 bases clipped from V and 2 bases from J, the junction kept 2 bases outside the gene matches. The CDR3 spans 15 residues. The germline gives CDR1 KGHSH, CDR2 LQKENI. For the CDR3, the DNA is TGTGCCAGCTCACCAAAGACAGGGGGCAACACTGAAGCTTTCTTT. It translates to CASSPKTGGNTEAFF.

V usage is TRBV7-6 and J usage is TRBJ2-7; no clear D. The CDR3 extends over 11 amino acids. CDR1 and CDR2 (germline): SGHVS, FNYEAQ. Trimming removed 1 base at V and 5 bases at J, with 3 bases between. The DNA for the CDR3 is TGTGCCAGCAGCTTAGATGACGAGCAGTACTTC. Translation gives CASSLDDEQYF.

The J gene is TRBJ1-2, the V gene TRBV11-2; D uncertain. CDR3 length equals 13 residues. Germline values: CDR1 SGHAT, CDR2 FQNNGV. Between the trimmed V and J ends, which lost 4 bases and 5 bases, there was a span of 11 bases. CDR3 protein: CASSSGRVYGYTF. The CDR3 bases are TGTGCCAGCAGCTCGGGGAGAGTATATGGCTACACCTTC.

The J gene is TRBJ2-1, the V gene TRBV11-1; D is perhaps TRBD1 (6 bases). The CDR3 has 12 residues. Trimming cost V 6 bases and J 6 bases, with 9 bases left between them. Looked up from germline, CDR1 is SGHAT and CDR2 is FQDESV (reference sequence). CDR3 protein: CASRGASNEQFF. Written as DNA, the CDR3 is TGTGCCAGCAGGGGGGCCAGCAATGAGCAGTTCTTC.

This clonotype was recorded many times. The V gene is TRBV15, the J gene TRBJ2-7; the D gene is possibly TRBD2 (5 bases). Per the germline V gene, CDR1 is LNHNV and CDR2 is YYDKDF (reference sequence). V was shortened by 2 bases and J by 1 base, with 9 bases between the two germline ends. The CDR3 has 14 residues. The CDR3 region is CATSRKLESYEQYF. For the CDR3, the DNA is TGTGCCACCAGCAGAAAACTAGAGTCCTACGAGCAGTACTTC.

The V gene is TRBV12-3 or TRBV12-4, the J gene TRBJ1-1; D call uncertain. The V gene lost 6 bases and the J gene lost 1 base, with 9 bases spanning the gap. The CDR3 has 13 amino acids. The CDR3 sequence is CASSLRKNTEAFF. Here the CDR3 DNA reads TGTGCCAGCAGCCTTAGGAAGAACACTGAAGCTTTCTTT.

This clonotype was counted many times. This rearrangement joins TRBV7-6 to TRBJ2-3; 8 bases match TRBD2. CDR1 and CDR2 from the germline V gene are SGHVS and FNYEAQ. V was clipped by 1 base and J by 4 bases; unmatched bases: 7. The CDR3 is made up of 16 amino acids. The CDR3 is CASSLVGGGQPDTQYF. CDR3 nucleotide sequence: TGTGCCAGCAGCTTAGTGGGCGGGGGGCAGCCAGATACGCAGTATTTT.

This clonotype appeared a few times. The V gene is TRBV5-1, the J gene TRBJ2-3; D is perhaps TRBD1 (5 bases). The V and J ends lost 2 bases and 1 base respectively, with 17 bases between them. This CDR3 has 17 residues. Germline-derived CDR1 and CDR2 are SGHRS and YFSETQ. CDR3 sequence (DNA): TGCGCCAGCAGCTTCGCCCCTGACAGTCCCCGCACAGATACGCAGTATTTT. It translates to CASSFAPDSPRTDTQYF. Full variable domain (missing parts from reference TRBV5-1 and TRBJ2-3): KAGVTQTPRYLIKTRGQQVTLSCSPISGHRSVSWYQQTPGQGLQFLFEYFSETQRNKGNFPGRFSGRQFSNSRSEMNVSTLELGDSALYLCASSFAPDSPRTDTQYFGPGTRLTVL.

V and J are TRBV6-6 and TRBJ1-2; 8 bases line up with TRBD1. After removal of 3 bases from V and 2 bases from J, the junction contained 5 bases not matched to a gene. This CDR3 contains 15 residues. Germline loops: CDR1 MNHNY, CDR2 SVGAGI (reference sequence). The CDR3 sequence: CASSYLQGENYGYTF. CDR3 DNA: TGTGCCAGCAGTTATCTACAGGGGGAGAACTATGGCTACACCTTC.

The chain uses TRBV7-9 and TRBJ1-1; 7 positions agree with TRBD1. Germline V lookup: CDR1 SEHNR, CDR2 FQNEAQ (reference sequence). The CDR3 spans 16 residues. V lost 4 bases and J lost 0; bases outside the gene matches: 8. The CDR3 coding sequence is TGTGCCAGCAGCTCCCGAACAGGGGTATTGAACACTGAAGCTTTCTTT. Translated, it gives CASSSRTGVLNTEAFF.

The CDR3 reads CASSFTGLLSGNTIYF. For the CDR3, the DNA is TGTGCCAGCAGCTTTACAGGGCTACTCTCTGGAAACACCATATATTTT. This chain joins TRBV7-9 and TRBJ1-3; D is possibly TRBD1 (6 bases). CDR3 length equals 16 residues. Germline assignment: CDR1 SEHNR and CDR2 FQNEAQ (reference sequence). Between the trimmed V and J ends, which lost 3 bases and 0 bases, there was a span of 12 bases.